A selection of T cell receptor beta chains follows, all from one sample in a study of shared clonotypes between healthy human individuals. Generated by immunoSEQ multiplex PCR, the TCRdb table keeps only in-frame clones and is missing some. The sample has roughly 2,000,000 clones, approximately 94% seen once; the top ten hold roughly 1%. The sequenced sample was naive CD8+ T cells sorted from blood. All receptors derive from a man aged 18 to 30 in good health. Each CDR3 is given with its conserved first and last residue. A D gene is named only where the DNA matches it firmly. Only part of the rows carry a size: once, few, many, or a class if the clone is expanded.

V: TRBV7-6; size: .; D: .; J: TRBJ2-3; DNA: TGTGCCAGCAGCTTAAGTGAGGTTCATACGCAGTATTTT; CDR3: CASSLSEVHTQYF
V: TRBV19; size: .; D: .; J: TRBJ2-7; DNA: TGTGCCAGTAGTCGATCTTCCGGGGCCGCTGACTACGAGCAGTACTTC; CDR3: CASSRSSGAADYEQYF
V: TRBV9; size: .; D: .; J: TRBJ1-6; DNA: TGTGCCAGCAGCATGGGGACGGAGGATTTTTCACCCCTCCACTTT; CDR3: CASSMGTEDFSPLHF
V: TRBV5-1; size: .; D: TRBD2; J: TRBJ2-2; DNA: TGCGCCAGCAGCGATAAAGCGGGGGGCGGGGAGCTGTTTTTT; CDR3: CASSDKAGGGELFF
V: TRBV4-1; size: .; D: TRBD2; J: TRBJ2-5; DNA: TGCGCCAGCAGCCAGGCGGCTAGCGGGAGTATTAAGACCCAGTACTTC; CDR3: CASSQAASGSIKTQYF
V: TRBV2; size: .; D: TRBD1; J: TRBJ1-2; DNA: TGTGCCAGCGGAGGGTCTCGGGAGGGGGCGTCTAACTATGGCTACACCTTC; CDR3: CASGGSREGASNYGYTF
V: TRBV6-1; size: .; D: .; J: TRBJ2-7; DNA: TGTGCCAGCAGTGAACCAGAGCAGTACTTC; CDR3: CASSEPEQYF
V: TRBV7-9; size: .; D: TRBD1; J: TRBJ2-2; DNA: TGTGCCAGCAGCCCTACCCTGGGACAGGGTTTTTGGACCGGGGAGCTGTTTTTT; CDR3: CASSPTLGQGFWTGELFF
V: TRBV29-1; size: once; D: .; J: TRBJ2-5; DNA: TGCAGCGGGGGGACCCAAGAGACCCAGTACTTC; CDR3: CSGGTQETQYF
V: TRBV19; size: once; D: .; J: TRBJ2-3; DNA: TGTGCCAGTAGTACCCTCTCAAAGCAAGGGGATACGCAGTATTTT; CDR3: CASSTLSKQGDTQYF
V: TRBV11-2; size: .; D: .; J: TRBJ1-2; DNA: TGTGCCAGCAGCTTAGGCAGGCTATGGGGCTACACCTTC; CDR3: CASSLGRLWGYTF
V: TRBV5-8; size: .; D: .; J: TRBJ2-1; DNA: TGTGCCAGCAGCTTGGATGGGAACTACAATGAGCAGTTCTTC; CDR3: CASSLDGNYNEQFF
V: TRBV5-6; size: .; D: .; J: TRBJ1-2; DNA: TGTGCCAGCAGCTTGGAGGCGGACTCAGAAGGCTACACCTTC; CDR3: CASSLEADSEGYTF
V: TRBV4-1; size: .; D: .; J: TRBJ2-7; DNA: TGCGCCAGCAGCCAAGACCCAAGGCCGGGCCACGAGCAGTACTTC; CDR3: CASSQDPRPGHEQYF
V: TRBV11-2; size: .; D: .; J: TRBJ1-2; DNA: TGTGCCAGCAGCCCAGCCGACGGGAACTATGGCTACACCTTC; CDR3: CASSPADGNYGYTF
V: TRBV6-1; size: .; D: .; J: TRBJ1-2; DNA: TGTGCCAGCAGTGAAGATGGCTGGGCCTATGGCTACACCTTC; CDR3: CASSEDGWAYGYTF
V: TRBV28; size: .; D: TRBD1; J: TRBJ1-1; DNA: TGTGCCAGCAGGACTCGGGGGGGACAGGGGGCGCGTGGCACTGAAGCTTTCTTT; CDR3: CASRTRGGQGARGTEAFF
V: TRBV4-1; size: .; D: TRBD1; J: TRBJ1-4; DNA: TGCGCCAGCAGCCAGACAGGGTCGGCTAATGAAAAACTGTTTTTT; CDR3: CASSQTGSANEKLFF
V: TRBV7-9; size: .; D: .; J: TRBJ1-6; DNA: TGTGCCAGCAGCTTAGAGGGGGAGTATTCACCCCTCCACTTT; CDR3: CASSLEGEYSPLHF
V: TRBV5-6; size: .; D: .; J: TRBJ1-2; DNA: TGTGCCAGCAGCTTGTCTCCCAGGATATATTCCGGCTACACCTTC; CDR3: CASSLSPRIYSGYTF
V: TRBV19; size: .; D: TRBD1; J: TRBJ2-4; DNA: TGTGCCAGTAGTATATCCGAGACAGGGCGGAACATTCAGTACTTC; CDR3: CASSISETGRNIQYF
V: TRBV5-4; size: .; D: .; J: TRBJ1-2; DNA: TGTGCCAGCAGCTTGGGGACACATGAAAGGAATGGCTACACCTTC; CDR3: CASSLGTHERNGYTF
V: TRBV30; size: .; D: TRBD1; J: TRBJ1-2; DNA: TGTGCCTGGAGCCCCCCCGGGACAGGGGACTATGGCTACACCTTC; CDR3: CAWSPPGTGDYGYTF
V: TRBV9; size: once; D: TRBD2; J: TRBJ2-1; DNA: TGTGCCAGCAGCGTAGGCGGTAACTTTTTAGCGGGAGACTACAATGAGCAGTTCTTC; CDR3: CASSVGGNFLAGDYNEQFF
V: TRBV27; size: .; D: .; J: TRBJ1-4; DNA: TGTGCCAGCAGTTTATGGGCAGGGTCAGAGGAAAAACTGTTTTTT; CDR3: CASSLWAGSEEKLFF
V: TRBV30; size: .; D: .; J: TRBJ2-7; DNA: TGTGCCTGGAGTATGGGAAACCCCTCCTACGAGCAGTACTTC; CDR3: CAWSMGNPSYEQYF
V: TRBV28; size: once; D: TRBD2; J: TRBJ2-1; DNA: TGTGCCAGCGTGGGACTAGCGGGGTTACAATGGAATGAGCAGTTCTTC; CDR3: CASVGLAGLQWNEQFF
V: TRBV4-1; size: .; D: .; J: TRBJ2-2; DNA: TGCGCCAGCAGCCAATACCAGGGAAACACCGGGGAGCTGTTTTTT; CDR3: CASSQYQGNTGELFF
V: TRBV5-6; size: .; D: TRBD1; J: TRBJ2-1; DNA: TGTGCCAGCAGCCCCCAAGTCGGGACAGGGTTGTATGAGCAGTTCTTC; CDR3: CASSPQVGTGLYEQFF
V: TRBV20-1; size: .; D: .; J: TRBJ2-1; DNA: TGCAGTGCTCGACTAGTAAATGAGCAGTTCTTC; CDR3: CSARLVNEQFF
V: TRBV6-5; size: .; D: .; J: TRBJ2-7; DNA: TGTGCCAGCAGTTACTACAGGTCCTACGAGCAGTACTTC; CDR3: CASSYYRSYEQYF
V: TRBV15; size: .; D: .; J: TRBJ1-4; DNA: TGTGCCACCAGCAGAGAAGGGCCCCGCTATAATGAAAAACTGTTTTTT; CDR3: CATSREGPRYNEKLFF
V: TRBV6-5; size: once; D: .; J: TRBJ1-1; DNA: TGTGCCAGCAGTCACGTGGGAACTGAAGCTTTCTTT; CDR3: CASSHVGTEAFF
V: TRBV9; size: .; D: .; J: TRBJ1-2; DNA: TGTGCCAGCAGCGCGCAGGAGGGCTATGGCTACACCTTC; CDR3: CASSAQEGYGYTF
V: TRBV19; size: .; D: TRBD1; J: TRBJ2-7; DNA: TGTGCCAGTAGTATAACACAGGGGTTCGAGCAGTACTTC; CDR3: CASSITQGFEQYF
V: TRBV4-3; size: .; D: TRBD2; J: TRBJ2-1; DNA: TGCGCCAGCAGCCAAGGACTAGCGGGAGAGGGGCTTTACAATGAGCAGTTCTTC; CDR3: CASSQGLAGEGLYNEQFF
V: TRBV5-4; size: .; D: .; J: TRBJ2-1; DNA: TGTGCCAGCAGCTTGGACTTACTCTCCTACAATGAGCAGTTCTTC; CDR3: CASSLDLLSYNEQFF
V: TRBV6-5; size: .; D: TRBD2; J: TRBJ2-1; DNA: TGTGCCAGCAGCCAGGGGGCTAGCGGGAGTTATGAGCAGTTCTTC; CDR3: CASSQGASGSYEQFF
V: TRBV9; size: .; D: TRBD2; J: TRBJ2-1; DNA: TGTGCCAGCAGCGGTCGAGCGGGACTAACCTACAATGAGCAGTTCTTC; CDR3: CASSGRAGLTYNEQFF
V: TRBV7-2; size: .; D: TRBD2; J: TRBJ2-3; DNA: TGTGCCAGCAGCTTAGCGGTAGGAGTCCTAGCGGGCTTCACAGATACGCAGTATTTT; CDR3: CASSLAVGVLAGFTDTQYF
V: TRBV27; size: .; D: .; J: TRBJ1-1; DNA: TGTGCCAGCAGCCCGGGGGGGGCGGTTGAAGCTTTCTTT; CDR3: CASSPGGAVEAFF
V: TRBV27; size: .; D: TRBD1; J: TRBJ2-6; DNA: TGTGCCAGCAGTTTAACAGGGGTCGGGGCCAACGTCCTGACTTTC; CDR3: CASSLTGVGANVLTF
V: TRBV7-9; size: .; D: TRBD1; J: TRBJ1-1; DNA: TGTGCCAGCAGCCCTCCACAGGGGGTGGACACTGAAGCTTTCTTT; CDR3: CASSPPQGVDTEAFF
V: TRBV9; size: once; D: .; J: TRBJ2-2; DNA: TGTGCCAGCAGCGTGGAGGCTAGTCACACCGGGGAGCTGTTTTTT; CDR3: CASSVEASHTGELFF
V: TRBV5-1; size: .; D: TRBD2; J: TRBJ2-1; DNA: TGCGCCAGCAGCTTTGGTATGGCGGGGGGGCCGGATGAGCAGTTCTTC; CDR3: CASSFGMAGGPDEQFF
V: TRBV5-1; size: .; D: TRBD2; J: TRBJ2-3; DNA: TGCGCCAGCAGCCCCTATTACGTAGCGGGAGGGCTCGAGGATACGCAGTATTTT; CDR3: CASSPYYVAGGLEDTQYF
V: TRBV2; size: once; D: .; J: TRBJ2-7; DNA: TGTGCCAGCAGGCCTTGGGGAGAGTCCTACGAGCAGTACTTC; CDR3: CASRPWGESYEQYF
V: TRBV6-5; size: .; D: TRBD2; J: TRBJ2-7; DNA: TGTGCCAGCAGCCCGGCGGGGGACGAGCAGTACTTC; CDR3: CASSPAGDEQYF
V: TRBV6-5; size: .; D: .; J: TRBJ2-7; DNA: TGTGCCAGCAGTTTTGGGCCGGGCAACGAGCAGTACTTC; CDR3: CASSFGPGNEQYF
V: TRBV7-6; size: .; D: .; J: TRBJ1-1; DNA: TGTGCCAGCAGTCTCTACGGGGAAGACACTGAAGCTTTCTTT; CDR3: CASSLYGEDTEAFF
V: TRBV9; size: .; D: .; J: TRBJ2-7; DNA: TGTGCCAGCAGCGTAGGGTGGGAGATCGTGTACGAGCAGTACTTC; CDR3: CASSVGWEIVYEQYF
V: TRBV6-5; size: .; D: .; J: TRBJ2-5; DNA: TGTGCCAGCAGTTACCGGCTAGGAGGGGAGACCCAGTACTTC; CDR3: CASSYRLGGETQYF
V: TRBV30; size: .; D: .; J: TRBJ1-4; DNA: TGTGCCTGGAGTGACCCCGCGGGGGGGACTAATGAAAAACTGTTTTTT; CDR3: CAWSDPAGGTNEKLFF
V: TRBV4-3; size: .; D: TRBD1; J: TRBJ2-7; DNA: TGCGCCAGCAGCCAAGATCTAATAGTCGGGACAGGGACCTACGAGCAGTACTTC; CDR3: CASSQDLIVGTGTYEQYF
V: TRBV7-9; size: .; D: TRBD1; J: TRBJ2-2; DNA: TGTGCCAGCAGCCCCCAAGACCGGACAGGACACACCGGGGAGCTGTTTTTT; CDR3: CASSPQDRTGHTGELFF
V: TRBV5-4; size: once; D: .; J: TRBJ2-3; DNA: TGTGCCAGCAGGCCAGAAGCGGGCTCCAACACAGATACGCAGTATTTT; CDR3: CASRPEAGSNTDTQYF
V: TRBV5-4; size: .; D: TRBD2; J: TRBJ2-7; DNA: TGTGCCAGCAGCTGGGGACTAGCTTTCGAGCAGTACTTC; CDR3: CASSWGLAFEQYF